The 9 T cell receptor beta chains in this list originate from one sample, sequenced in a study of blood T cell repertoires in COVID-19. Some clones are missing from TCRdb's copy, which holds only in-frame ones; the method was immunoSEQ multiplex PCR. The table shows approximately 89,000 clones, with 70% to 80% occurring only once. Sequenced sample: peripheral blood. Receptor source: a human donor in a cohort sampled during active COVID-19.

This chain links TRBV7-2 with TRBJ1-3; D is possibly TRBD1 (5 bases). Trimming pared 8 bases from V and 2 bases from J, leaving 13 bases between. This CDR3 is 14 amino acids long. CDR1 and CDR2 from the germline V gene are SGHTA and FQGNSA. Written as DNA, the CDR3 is TGTGCCAGCGAAAGGGGTGGAACTGGAAACACCATATATTTT. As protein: CASERGGTGNTIYF.

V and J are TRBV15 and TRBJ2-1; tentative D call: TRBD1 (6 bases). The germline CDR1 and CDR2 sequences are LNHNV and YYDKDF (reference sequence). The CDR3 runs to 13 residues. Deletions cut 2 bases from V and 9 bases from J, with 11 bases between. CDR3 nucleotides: TGTGCCACCAGCAGACCTCTAGGGGGTGAGCAGTTCTTC. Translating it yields CATSRPLGGEQFF.

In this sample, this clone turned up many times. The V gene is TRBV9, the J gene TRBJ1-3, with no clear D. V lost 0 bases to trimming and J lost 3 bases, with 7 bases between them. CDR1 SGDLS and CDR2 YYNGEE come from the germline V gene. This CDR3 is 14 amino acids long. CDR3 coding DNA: TGTGCCAGCAGCGTAGCCCCGCGTGGAAACACCATATATTTT. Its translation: CASSVAPRGNTIYF.

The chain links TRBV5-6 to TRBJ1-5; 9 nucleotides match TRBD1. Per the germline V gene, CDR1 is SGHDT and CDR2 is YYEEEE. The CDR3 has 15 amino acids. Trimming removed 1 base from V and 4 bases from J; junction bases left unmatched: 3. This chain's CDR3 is CASSLRGTGNQPQHF. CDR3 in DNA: TGTGCCAGCAGCTTGAGGGGGACAGGGAATCAGCCCCAGCATTTT.

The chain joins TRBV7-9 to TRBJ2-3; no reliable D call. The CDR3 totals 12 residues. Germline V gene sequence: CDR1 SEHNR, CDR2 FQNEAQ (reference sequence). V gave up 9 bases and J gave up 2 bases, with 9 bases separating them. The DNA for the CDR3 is TGTGCCAGTAACTGGTTCACAGATACGCAGTATTTT. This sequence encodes CASNWFTDTQYF.

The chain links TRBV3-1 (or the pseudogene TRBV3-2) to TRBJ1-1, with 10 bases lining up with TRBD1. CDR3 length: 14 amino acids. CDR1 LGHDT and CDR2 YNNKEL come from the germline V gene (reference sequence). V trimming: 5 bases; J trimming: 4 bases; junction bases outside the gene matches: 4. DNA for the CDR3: TGTGCCAGCAGCGCCCGGGACAGGGGCACTGAAGCTTTCTTT. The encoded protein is CASSARDRGTEAFF.

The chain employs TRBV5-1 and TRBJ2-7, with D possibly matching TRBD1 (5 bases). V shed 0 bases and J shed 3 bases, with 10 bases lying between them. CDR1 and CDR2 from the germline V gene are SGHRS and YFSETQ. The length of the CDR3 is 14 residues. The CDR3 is CASSLVEGVYEQYF. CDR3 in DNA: TGCGCCAGCAGCTTGGTTGAAGGGGTCTACGAGCAGTACTTC.

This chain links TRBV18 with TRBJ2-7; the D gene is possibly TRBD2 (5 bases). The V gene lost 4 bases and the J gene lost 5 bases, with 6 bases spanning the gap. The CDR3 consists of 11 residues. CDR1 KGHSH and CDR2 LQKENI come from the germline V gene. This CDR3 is CASSLGDEQYF. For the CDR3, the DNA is TGTGCCAGCTCACTCGGGGACGAGCAGTACTTC.

CDR3 in amino acids: CASSAAVALSTDTQYF. Written as DNA, the CDR3 is TGTGCCAGCAGTGCTGCAGTAGCGCTTAGCACAGATACGCAGTATTTT. The chain is built from TRBV6-1 and TRBJ2-3; tentative D call: TRBD2 (5 bases). This CDR3 region has 16 residues. Germline CDR1 and CDR2: MNHNS and SASEGT. V was trimmed by 4 bases and J by 0 bases, leaving 14 bases between them.